This entry lists 30 T cell receptor beta chains sequenced from one sample in a study of blood T cell repertoires in COVID-19. Method: immunoSEQ multiplex PCR; TCRdb's copy keeps in-frame clones and lacks some. In the table there are some 100,000 clones, 80% of which are singletons. Sequencing was performed on peripheral blood. These receptors all stem from a woman in her 70s with acute or convalescent COVID-19.

The rearrangement joins TRBV6-6 to TRBJ2-7, with D perhaps TRBD2 (6 bases). Trimming stripped 0 bases from V and 1 base from J, with 13 bases between. The CDR3 has 16 amino acids. Per the germline V gene, CDR1 is MNHNY and CDR2 is SVGAGI (reference sequence). CDR3: CASSYSISAGSYEQYF. In nucleotides, the CDR3 is TGTGCCAGCAGTTACTCGATTTCGGCGGGATCCTACGAGCAGTACTTC.

The rearrangement links TRBV24-1 to TRBJ1-5; D unclear. V was shortened by 3 bases and J by 11 bases, with 16 bases between the two germline ends. This CDR3 region has 14 residues. The germline CDR1 and CDR2 sequences are KGHDR and SFDVKD. The CDR3 DNA follows: TGTGCCACCAGTGATAGTAACCGCCGTAGAGCCCAGCATTTT. Translated, it gives CATSDSNRRRAQHF.

This chain links TRBV7-3 with TRBJ2-2; TRBD1 aligns across 8 bases. Trimming at V came to 1 base and at J to 3 bases, leaving 7 bases not matched to a gene. CDR3 length: 17 amino acids. CDR1 is SGHTA, CDR2 FQGTGA, per germline. In nucleotides, the CDR3 is TGTGCCAGCAGCTTAATAGGGCAGGGGGCCGACACCGGGGAGCTGTTTTTT. Its protein is CASSLIGQGADTGELFF.

In regard to this clone: The sample carries other DNA sequences with the same CDR3. The rearrangement links TRBV3-1 (or the pseudogene TRBV3-2) to TRBJ2-3, with D uncertain. Germline CDR1 reads LGHDT; CDR2 reads YNNKEL (reference sequence). This CDR3 comprises 14 residues. Trimming took off 1 base at V and 2 bases at J, with 7 bases between the two ends. CDR3 loop: CASSQVSVTDTQYF. The CDR3 nucleotides read TGTGCCAGCAGCCAAGTTTCAGTCACAGATACGCAGTATTTT.

The chain recombines TRBV19 with TRBJ2-1; 7 bases map to TRBD1. This CDR3 is built from 13 residues. Germline CDR1 reads LNHDA; CDR2 reads SQIVND (reference sequence). J was trimmed by 8 bases and V by 10 bases; bases with no gene match: 11. CDR3 sequence reads: CATQGQQEDEQFF. For the CDR3, the DNA is TGTGCCACTCAGGGACAGCAGGAGGATGAGCAGTTCTTC.

The genes are TRBV5-1 and TRBJ2-5; 7 bases are a match to TRBD1. J was trimmed by 4 bases and V by 2 bases; bases with no gene match: 5. The CDR3 has 14 residues. Germline values: CDR1 SGHRS, CDR2 YFSETQ. CDR3 loop: CASSLGTVRETQYF. As DNA, the CDR3 is TGCGCCAGCAGCTTAGGGACAGTGCGAGAGACCCAGTACTTC. Full variable domain (remainder filled in from reference TRBV5-1 and TRBJ2-5): KAGVTQTPRYLIKTRGQQVTLSCSPISGHRSVSWYQQTPGQGLQFLFEYFSETQRNKGNFPGRFSGRQFSNSRSEMNVSTLELGDSALYLCASSLGTVRETQYFGPGTRLLVL.

The chain carries TRBV11-2 and TRBJ2-7; 10 bases match TRBD2. Trimming cost V 5 bases and J 4 bases; bases outside gene matches: 5. The CDR3 contains 14 residues. CDR1 and CDR2 (germline): SGHAT, FQNNGV. The CDR3 coding sequence is TGTGCCAGCAGCCAAGCGGGGGGGCCGTACGAGCAGTACTTC. Translating it yields CASSQAGGPYEQYF.

The chain links TRBV11-2 to TRBJ2-7; TRBD1 matches at 11 bases. The V and J ends lost 3 bases and 3 bases, in that order; junction bases with no gene match: 1. Germline V gene data show CDR1 as SGHAT and CDR2 as FQNNGV. The CDR3 is 14 residues long. CDR3 loop: CASSLGQGGYEQYV. The DNA for the CDR3 is TGTGCCAGCAGCTTGGGACAGGGGGGCTACGAGCAGTACGTC.

The rearrangement joins TRBV5-1 to TRBJ1-2; D gene unclear. CDR1 SGHRS and CDR2 YFSETQ come from the germline V gene. The V and J ends lost 0 bases and 6 bases respectively, with 21 bases between them. This CDR3 contains 17 residues. The CDR3 sequence: CASSLAAGSVPVDGYTF. The CDR3, as DNA: TGCGCCAGCAGCTTGGCGGCGGGGTCGGTACCAGTGGATGGCTACACCTTC.

This chain uses TRBV3-1 (or the pseudogene TRBV3-2) with TRBJ1-2; no clear D. Germline V gene lookup returns CDR1 LGHDT and CDR2 YNNKEL (reference sequence). The CDR3 runs to 14 residues. V was trimmed by 1 base and J by 0 bases, leaving 6 bases between them. The CDR3, as DNA: TGTGCCAGCAGCCAAGGACACTCTAACTATGGCTACACCTTC. This encodes CASSQGHSNYGYTF.

The gene calls are TRBV19 and TRBJ2-5; D not resolved. Deletions cut 4 bases from V and 0 bases from J, with 9 bases between. This CDR3 is built from 14 residues. The germline V gene has CDR1 LNHDA and CDR2 SQIVND (reference sequence). In DNA, the CDR3 is TGTGCCAGTAGTACCGGTCCTGACCAAGAGACCCAGTACTTC. This sequence encodes CASSTGPDQETQYF.

The chain employs TRBV19 and TRBJ1-2, with D maybe TRBD1 (6 bases). The germline CDR1 and CDR2 sequences are LNHDA and SQIVND (reference sequence). The germline V and J ends were trimmed by 3 bases and 2 bases, with 10 bases remaining between them. The CDR3 has 14 residues. CDR3 protein: CASSIDRLNYGYTF. Written as DNA, the CDR3 is TGTGCCAGTAGTATTGACAGGTTGAACTATGGCTACACCTTC.

V is TRBV4-2 and J is TRBJ2-1; the match to TRBD2 covers 14 bases. With V trimmed by 3 bases and J by 5 bases, 6 bases remained unmatched. CDR3 length: 17 residues. Germline values: CDR1 LGHNA, CDR2 YNFKEQ. The chain's CDR3 is CASSQGGLAGVNNEQFF. CDR3 nucleotides: TGTGCCAGCAGCCAGGGGGGACTAGCGGGGGTTAACAATGAGCAGTTCTTC.

The rearrangement uses TRBV18 and TRBJ1-1; D is possibly TRBD1 (6 bases). Trimming removed 4 bases at V and 6 bases at J, with 9 bases between. Germline V gives CDR1 KGHSH, CDR2 LQKENI. This CDR3 is built from 12 residues. The CDR3 nucleotides read TGTGCCAGCTCACGTACAGGGCCTGAAGCTTTCTTT. It translates to CASSRTGPEAFF.

This rearrangement joins TRBV7-2 to TRBJ1-4; 9 bases align to TRBD1. The CDR3 runs to 14 residues. Trimming took 5 bases from V and 8 from J; bases not matched to a gene: 6. Germline V gene lookup returns CDR1 SGHTA and CDR2 FQGNSA. CDR3 in amino acids: CASSPDRGSEKLFF. For the CDR3, the DNA is TGTGCCAGCAGCCCGGACAGGGGCAGCGAAAAACTGTTTTTT.

The rearrangement uses TRBV15 and TRBJ1-3; possibly TRBD1 for D (6 bases). The CDR3 consists of 15 residues. Germline lookup yields CDR1 LNHNV and CDR2 YYDKDF (reference sequence). Trimming took 0 bases from V and 0 from J, leaving 6 bases between them. In DNA form, the CDR3 reads TGTGCCACCAGCAGAGAGGACAGCTCTGGAAACACCATATATTTT. Translated: CATSREDSSGNTIYF. The full variable domain, completed using reference TRBV15 and TRBJ1-3, is DAMVIQNPRYQVTQFGKPVTLSCSQTLNHNVMYWYQQKSSQAPKLLFHYYDKDFNNEADTPDNFQSRRPNTSFCFLDIRSPGLGDTAMYLCATSREDSSGNTIYFGEGSWLTVV.

The V and J genes are TRBV6-5 and TRBJ1-1; possible D gene TRBD1, 5 bases. The CDR3 loop spans 10 amino acids. V was cut by 10 bases and J by 7 bases, with 10 bases left in between. Germline V CDR1 and CDR2: MNHEY, SVGAGI. CDR3 in DNA: TGTGCCACCTGGGACTTTGAAGCTTTCTTT. Protein: CATWDFEAFF.

The rearrangement uses TRBV4-2 and TRBJ1-1, with 7 nucleotides matching TRBD1. Germline trimming cut 4 bases from V and 3 bases from J; bases unmatched to any gene: 8. The CDR3 totals 15 residues. Germline CDR1 LGHNA, CDR2 YNFKEQ. CDR3 region: CASSRLSTGDTEAFF. The CDR3 DNA sequence: TGTGCCAGCAGCCGATTGTCTACAGGGGACACTGAAGCTTTCTTT.

This clone was seen only once. The chain uses TRBV23-1 and TRBJ2-7, with a weak D call TRBD1 (6 bases). TRBV23-1 is annotated as an ORF whose role is uncertain. The CDR3 is 15 residues long. Trimming removed 3 bases at V and 7 bases at J, with 19 bases between. This CDR3 reads CASSHHRDKVEEQYV. CDR3 nucleotide sequence: TGCGCCAGCAGTCATCACCGGGACAAGGTTGAGGAGCAGTACGTC.

This clone was detected only a few times. The chain's CDR3 is CASSESGTYRTGNTIYF. The CDR3 nucleotides read TGTGCCAGCAGTGAATCTGGGACATACAGAACTGGAAACACCATATATTTT. This chain links TRBV6-1 with TRBJ1-3; D is possibly TRBD1 (6 bases). The CDR3 spans 17 residues. V dropped 2 bases and J dropped 2 bases, with 16 bases sitting between them. Germline V CDR1 and CDR2: MNHNS, SASEGT.

In this sample, this clone turned up a few times. The rearrangement joins TRBV3-1 (or the pseudogene TRBV3-2) to TRBJ2-2, with a weak D call TRBD2 (5 bases). The V end lost 2 bases, the J end lost 3 bases, and 13 bases lay between the germline ends. There are 16 residues in the CDR3. Per germline, CDR1 LGHDT and CDR2 YNNKEL (reference sequence). The CDR3 reads CASSQFRGSYTGELFF. The DNA for the CDR3 is TGTGCCAGCAGCCAATTCCGGGGATCTTACACCGGGGAGCTGTTTTTT.

This sequence joins TRBV5-1 and TRBJ2-2, with D perhaps matching TRBD1 (6 bases). Germline values: CDR1 SGHRS, CDR2 YFSETQ. With 7 bases removed from V and 1 base from J, the gap between germline ends came to 14 bases. CDR3 length: 15 residues. CDR3 amino acids: CASCRWTVNTGELFF. CDR3 DNA: TGCGCCAGCTGCCGATGGACAGTGAACACCGGGGAGCTGTTTTTT.

The table lists this clone with a few counts. The chain couples TRBV24-1 to TRBJ2-2; 7 bases map to TRBD2. The germline V gene encodes CDR1 KGHDR and CDR2 SFDVKD. With 0 bases clipped from V and 0 bases from J, the junction kept 3 bases outside the gene matches. The CDR3 covers 17 residues. The CDR3 DNA reads TGTGCCACCAGTGATTTGGCCCGGGGGGCGAACACCGGGGAGCTGTTTTTT. Encoded protein: CATSDLARGANTGELFF.

The rearrangement joins TRBV6-1 to TRBJ2-2; 7 nucleotides align to TRBD1. Germline values: CDR1 MNHNS, CDR2 SASEGT. The CDR3 sequence is 16 residues long. Trimming at V came to 2 bases and at J to 2 bases, leaving 5 bases not matched to a gene. The CDR3 region has the DNA TGTGCCAGCAGTGAAAAGGACAGGCCTAACACCGGGGAGCTGTTTTTT. Its translation: CASSEKDRPNTGELFF.

In its sample, this clone was seen once. The rearrangement joins TRBV19 to TRBJ2-1, with a possible D match to TRBD2 (6 bases). V was trimmed by 1 base and J by 2 bases, leaving 9 bases between them. The CDR3 consists of 15 residues. Germline V gene sequence: CDR1 LNHDA, CDR2 SQIVND (reference sequence). Written as DNA, the CDR3 is TGTGCCAGTAGTATAGGTGGAGGGGCCTACAATGAGCAGTTCTTC. Protein product: CASSIGGGAYNEQFF.

This clone was seen just once. The chain links TRBV7-2 to TRBJ2-1; D ambiguous. The CDR3 has 13 residues. Germline V gene data show CDR1 as SGHTA and CDR2 as FQGNSA. Trimming pared 4 bases from V and 4 bases from J, leaving 8 bases between. Here the CDR3 reads CASSSLEYNEQFF. Here the CDR3 DNA reads TGTGCCAGCAGCTCTCTCGAGTACAATGAGCAGTTCTTC.

V and J are TRBV6-2 or TRBV6-3 and TRBJ2-2, with D perhaps matching TRBD1 (6 bases). The CDR3 runs to 15 residues. In germline, CDR1 is MNHEY, CDR2 SVGEGT. V was cut by 6 bases and J by 0 bases, with 11 bases left in between. Here the CDR3 reads CASSWTASNTGELFF. The DNA for the CDR3 is TGTGCCAGCAGCTGGACAGCCTCGAACACCGGGGAGCTGTTTTTT.

This clone was seen more than once but under ten times. This chain links TRBV2 with TRBJ1-6; D possibly corresponds to TRBD1 (6 bases). CDR1 SNHLY and CDR2 FYNNEI come from the germline V gene. This CDR3 spans 13 amino acids. V was shortened by 6 bases and J by 6 bases, with 9 bases between the two germline ends. The CDR3 sequence is CASRPDSNSPLHF. The DNA for the CDR3 is TGTGCCAGCAGACCGGACAGTAATTCACCCCTCCACTTT.

This clone has more than one count but fewer than ten. The chain is built from TRBV3-1 (or the pseudogene TRBV3-2) and TRBJ1-4, with unresolved D. Trimming pared 4 bases from V and 4 bases from J, leaving 13 bases between. Germline-derived CDR1 and CDR2 are LGHDT and YNNKEL (reference sequence). This CDR3 contains 15 residues. The CDR3 nucleotides are TGTGCCAGCAGCCTAACCAGGAGGGTTAATGAAAAACTGTTTTTT. Translation gives CASSLTRRVNEKLFF.

This clone was counted only a few times. The V and J genes are TRBV19 and TRBJ1-1; no firm D call. V lost 7 bases, J lost 1 base, and 16 bases lay in between. There are 15 residues in the CDR3. In germline, CDR1 is LNHDA, CDR2 SQIVND (reference sequence). CDR3 sequence (DNA): TGTGCCAGTACAGTGGGCCCGGATTGGAACACTGAAGCTTTCTTT. Translated, it gives CASTVGPDWNTEAFF.